This T cell receptor beta chain is from a study of blood T cell repertoires in COVID-19 (TCRdb year 2020). For the wider study: The collaborator samples originated in the United States, Italy and Spain and spanned the acute and convalescent phases of COVID-19. Where available, HLA class I and class II types were taken from metadata supplied by the sample provider and were not determined by assay-based typing. The dataset comprised deeply sampled blood TCRbeta repertoires from subjects exposed to, actively infected with, or recovered from COVID-19. The repertoires were released in a freely available public database intended as a resource for research on the immune response to SARS-CoV-2. Samples came from the ongoing ImmuneRACE study (first 160 participants) plus 1,254 subjects from 6 global collaborators. The prospective study material was composed of cDNA or gDNA derived from T cells, B-cell-depleted T cells, or PBMCs. A de-identified subject ID, COVID-19 status, age in years and sex were almost always included in the sample metadata.

Collaborating institutions collected whole blood in K2EDTA tubes following their own protocols. For TCRbeta analysis, collaborators shipped samples as frozen whole blood, isolated PBMCs, or DNA extracted from either of those sample types. Study-wide conclusions, independent of this receptor: How much clinical and demographic metadata was included differed by source and by participant, and the metadata was provided uncurated.

TCRbeta CDR3 regions were amplified from genomic DNA using the immunoSEQ Assay, a bias-controlled multiplex PCR. Per the authors' processing: The number of nucleated cells in each sample was estimated from the amplification of reference gene primers within the assay. Sequence reads were collapsed and filtered to measure the absolute abundance of every unique TCRbeta CDR3 rearrangement. For each sample, productive Simpson clonality was calculated as the square root of Simpson's diversity index across productive rearrangements. TCRdb holds this immuneACCESS table with in-frame rearrangements only. Some clones are missing; in checked studies, unresolved V genes explain under half, and the rest has no known cause. The V and J calls and clone size are taken from that table; D and trimming were inferred from the DNA. The sample table shows about 73,000 clones, and around 88% are seen once. 5.3% of the sample is held by the ten biggest clonotypes.

Comments on this clone: The target of this receptor is not known. Nothing much larger sits one base from this clone, and base qualities are not available. Other DNA sequences in this sample translate to the same CDR3.

The sample consisted of peripheral blood. The clonotype originates from a man in his fifties or sixties with active COVID-19.

The CDR3 region reads CASRTGGGETQYF. The bases are TGTGCCAGTAGGACAGGGGGTGGGGAGACCCAGTACTTC. Rearrangement joined TRBV19 to TRBJ2-5, and TRBD1 matches 9 of the central bases. CDR1 and CDR2 are drawn from the germline V gene (reference sequence): LNHDA, SQIVND. There are 13 amino acids in the CDR3, from cysteine to phenylalanine inclusive. The kept DNA is CDR3 alone, 39 bases in frame from the first base. Relative to germline, V is missing 6 bases and J is missing 5 bases, with 4 bases of the junction outside any gene match.